These 21 T cell receptor beta chains originate from one sample sequenced in a study of T cells after yellow fever vaccination. TCRdb passed the 5' RACE reads through MiXCR, listing each CDR3 protein once. The profile shows about 99,000 distinct CDR3 sequences, around 5.5% of them singletons. The material was CD8+ T cells sorted from PBMCs, obtained 10 days after the yellow fever booster vaccination. All receptors derive from a man aged 18-30 years who received the YFV17D yellow fever vaccine.

This clonotype appeared a few times. This chain links TRBV12-3 or TRBV12-4 with TRBJ1-3; D gene unclear. The V and J ends lost 5 bases and 3 bases respectively, with 11 bases between them. This CDR3 contains 14 residues. The CDR3 sequence is CASSPPPYGNTIYF. The CDR3 bases are TGTGCCAGCAGTCCTCCTCCGTATGGAAACACCATATATTTT.

The chain recombines TRBV4-3 with TRBJ1-1; D is unresolved. The length of the CDR3 is 16 residues. Germline V lookup: CDR1 LGHNA, CDR2 YSLEER. V lost 1 base and J lost 0, with 12 bases in between. CDR3 DNA: TGCGCCAGCAGCCAAGGTTATGTCTCTATGAACACTGAAGCTTTCTTT. Residues: CASSQGYVSMNTEAFF.

This clonotype occurred a few times. V and J are TRBV5-6 and TRBJ2-7; TRBD2 matches 9 bases. V shed 5 bases, J shed 1 base, and the junction held 10 bases outside the gene matches. Germline CDR1 and CDR2: SGHDT and YYEEEE. This CDR3 is built from 16 residues. The CDR3 reads CASSQLAGNDSYEQYF. CDR3 bases: TGTGCCAGCAGTCAGCTAGCGGGGAACGATTCCTACGAGCAGTACTTC.

This clonotype was detected a few times. The J gene is TRBJ2-1, the V gene TRBV28; TRBD1 aligns across 8 bases. The CDR3 has 17 residues. Trimming cost V 6 bases and J 5 bases; bases outside gene matches: 15. CDR1 is MDHEN, CDR2 SYDVKM, per germline. The CDR3 region is CASSMVDQGARDNEQFF. In DNA, the CDR3 is TGTGCCAGCAGCATGGTGGACCAGGGGGCGCGGGACAATGAGCAGTTCTTC.

J is TRBJ2-3 and V is TRBV12-3 or TRBV12-4; 12 bases match TRBD2. The V and J ends lost 7 bases and 3 bases, in that order; junction bases with no gene match: 5. The length of the CDR3 is 15 residues. This chain's CDR3 is CASILAGGPTDTQYF. As DNA, the CDR3 is TGTGCCAGCATCCTAGCGGGGGGGCCTACAGATACGCAGTATTTT.

The chain links TRBV5-1 to TRBJ2-3, with 9 bases that match TRBD2. The germline gives CDR1 SGHRS, CDR2 YFSETQ. With V trimmed by 1 base and J by 6 bases, 12 bases remained unmatched. The CDR3 is 17 amino acids. The DNA of the CDR3 is TGCGCCAGCAGCTTGAACCTGGCGGGGGGGCCTATCGATACGCAGTATTTT. It translates to CASSLNLAGGPIDTQYF.

This clonotype turned up a few times. The gene calls are TRBV19 and TRBJ2-1; perhaps TRBD1 as D (5 bases). Germline-derived CDR1 and CDR2 are LNHDA and SQIVND (reference sequence). This CDR3 region has 15 residues. Trimming cost V 5 bases and J 2 bases, with 13 bases left between them. CDR3 in amino acids: CASSPAGITYNEQFF. In DNA form, the CDR3 reads TGTGCCAGTAGTCCGGCAGGGATCACCTACAATGAGCAGTTCTTC.

This clonotype turned up a few times. The chain has TRBV7-9 and TRBJ2-3; TRBD2 matches 12 bases. CDR3 length: 18 residues. Germline-derived CDR1 and CDR2 are SEHNR and FQNEAQ (reference sequence). The V segment lost 2 bases and the J segment 3 bases; nucleotides outside the gene matches: 9. The DNA for the CDR3 is TGTGCCAGCAGCTTAATCCTAGCGGGGGGGCCTTTAACAGATACGCAGTATTTT. It specifies CASSLILAGGPLTDTQYF.

This clonotype occurred many times. The rearrangement uses TRBV9 and TRBJ2-3; D unresolved. Trimming stripped 0 bases from V and 0 bases from J, with 8 bases between. This CDR3 is built from 15 residues. Germline CDR1 is SGDLS and CDR2 is YYNGEE. For the CDR3, the DNA is TGTGCCAGCAGCGTAGATGGTGCTAGCACAGATACGCAGTATTTT. This translates into CASSVDGASTDTQYF.

The sample holds many counts of this clonotype. V is TRBV11-2 and J is TRBJ2-5; tentative D call: TRBD2 (6 bases). V lost 3 bases to trimming and J lost 4 bases, with 15 bases between them. Looked up from germline, CDR1 is SGHAT and CDR2 is FQNNGV. The CDR3 sequence is 15 residues long. The CDR3 region has the DNA TGTGCCAGCAGCTTCGACATAGCGGCACGAGAGACCCAGTACTTC. Translated, it gives CASSFDIAARETQYF.

This clonotype has more than one count but fewer than ten. The rearrangement links TRBV20-1 to TRBJ2-1; D call uncertain. The CDR3 totals 12 residues. Germline V CDR1 and CDR2: DFQATT, SNEGSKA (reference sequence). The V end was cut by 5 bases, the J end by 5 bases, with 10 bases between. CDR3 nucleotides: TGCAGTGCTTCAAAGCGCGACAATGAGCAGTTCTTC. The encoded protein is CSASKRDNEQFF.

A few counts support this clonotype. The chain couples TRBV12-3 or TRBV12-4 to TRBJ2-3; possible D gene TRBD1, 6 bases. Trimming took 2 bases from V and 6 from J, leaving 21 bases between them. This CDR3 spans 17 amino acids. The chain's CDR3 is CASSLKTPAGVMDTQYF. The CDR3, as DNA: TGTGCCAGCAGTTTAAAAACCCCCGCAGGGGTCATGGATACGCAGTATTTT.

This clonotype was counted ten times or more. The chain combines TRBV4-3 with TRBJ2-7, with TRBD1 as a possible D gene (6 bases). Germline loops: CDR1 LGHNA, CDR2 YSLEER. CDR3 size: 15 residues. Trimming took off 2 bases at V and 0 bases at J, with 11 bases between the two ends. CDR3: CASSQSPGHSYEQYF. As DNA, the CDR3 is TGCGCCAGCAGCCAATCCCCGGGACACTCCTACGAGCAGTACTTC.

This clonotype was seen at least ten times. V gene TRBV25-1 combines with J gene TRBJ2-1; tentatively, D is TRBD1 (6 bases). The V gene lost 4 bases and the J gene lost 0 bases, with 22 bases spanning the gap. This CDR3 region has 19 residues. Germline lookup yields CDR1 MGHDK and CDR2 SYGVNS. The DNA of the CDR3 is TGTGCCAGCAGTGCTCCCAGGGGCCCTACCCCAGGCTCCTACAATGAGCAGTTCTTC. This gives the protein CASSAPRGPTPGSYNEQFF.

Many counts were recorded for this clonotype. The V call is TRBV7-2, the J call TRBJ2-4; TRBD1 is a possible D gene (5 bases). The V gene's germline CDR1 is SGHTA and CDR2 FQGNSA. With 3 bases removed from V and 6 bases from J, the gap between germline ends came to 15 bases. The CDR3 contains 15 residues. The DNA for the CDR3 is TGTGCCAGCAGCTTGACACGCCAGGGTAGAAACATTCAGTACTTC. It specifies CASSLTRQGRNIQYF.

The table lists this clonotype with a few counts. The chain links TRBV1 to TRBJ2-7; the table calls TRBD2, which could not be checked here. TRBV1 is tagged as a pseudogene. The CDR3 loop spans 14 amino acids. The CDR3 nucleotides read TGCACCAGCAGCCATCGGCTGGGCGGGAACGAGCAGTACGTC. Residues: CTSSHRLGGNEQYV.

This clonotype was seen a handful of times. The V call is TRBV7-9, the J call TRBJ2-7; D might be TRBD1 (6 bases). CDR3 length: 15 residues. CDR1 is SEHNR and CDR2 is FQNEAQ in the germline V gene (reference sequence). V lost 2 bases and J lost 1, with 12 bases in between. CDR3 protein: CASSLSQGQSYEQYV. As DNA, the CDR3 is TGTGCCAGCAGCTTATCGCAGGGACAATCCTACGAGCAGTACGTC.

This clonotype has a count of ten or more. V usage is TRBV7-2 and J usage is TRBJ2-5, with D maybe TRBD2 (5 bases). Germline loops: CDR1 SGHTA, CDR2 FQGNSA. The V end lost 6 bases, the J end lost 2 bases, and 13 bases lay between the germline ends. This CDR3 contains 14 residues. CDR3 nucleotides: TGTGCCAGCAGGATAAGTCCGGGACAAGAGACCCAGTACTTC. This sequence encodes CASRISPGQETQYF. Filled out from reference TRBV7-2 and TRBJ2-5, the complete variable domain reads GAGVSQSPSNKVTEKGKDVELRCDPISGHTALYWYRQSLGQGLEFLIYFQGNSAPDKSGLPSDRFSAERTGGSVSTLTIQRTQQEDSAVYLCASRISPGQETQYFGPGTRLLVL.

The V gene is TRBV28, the J gene TRBJ2-3, with 9 bases lining up with TRBD2. With 6 bases clipped from V and 1 base from J, the junction kept 5 bases outside the gene matches. CDR3 length: 15 amino acids. Germline CDR1 reads MDHEN; CDR2 reads SYDVKM. CDR3 sequence: CASRLAGEGTDTQYF. The CDR3 coding sequence is TGTGCCAGCAGGTTAGCGGGGGAGGGCACAGATACGCAGTATTTT.

The V call is TRBV13, the J call TRBJ2-1; 11 bases are a match to TRBD2. Germline-derived CDR1 and CDR2 are PRHDT and FYEKMQ (reference sequence). Trimming cost V 1 base and J 6 bases; bases outside gene matches: 8. The CDR3 covers 17 residues. The CDR3 sequence is CASSLELLAGEGNEQFF. CDR3 in DNA: TGTGCCAGCAGCTTAGAACTACTAGCGGGGGAAGGCAATGAGCAGTTCTTC.

This clonotype showed up many times. This chain links TRBV7-8 with TRBJ1-1; D ambiguous. This CDR3 is built from 14 residues. CDR1 and CDR2 from the germline V gene are SGHVS and FQNEAQ. V lost 0 bases and J lost 1, with 6 bases in between. CDR3: CASSLARGNTEAFF. DNA for the CDR3: TGTGCCAGCAGCTTAGCTCGGGGGAACACTGAAGCTTTCTTT.